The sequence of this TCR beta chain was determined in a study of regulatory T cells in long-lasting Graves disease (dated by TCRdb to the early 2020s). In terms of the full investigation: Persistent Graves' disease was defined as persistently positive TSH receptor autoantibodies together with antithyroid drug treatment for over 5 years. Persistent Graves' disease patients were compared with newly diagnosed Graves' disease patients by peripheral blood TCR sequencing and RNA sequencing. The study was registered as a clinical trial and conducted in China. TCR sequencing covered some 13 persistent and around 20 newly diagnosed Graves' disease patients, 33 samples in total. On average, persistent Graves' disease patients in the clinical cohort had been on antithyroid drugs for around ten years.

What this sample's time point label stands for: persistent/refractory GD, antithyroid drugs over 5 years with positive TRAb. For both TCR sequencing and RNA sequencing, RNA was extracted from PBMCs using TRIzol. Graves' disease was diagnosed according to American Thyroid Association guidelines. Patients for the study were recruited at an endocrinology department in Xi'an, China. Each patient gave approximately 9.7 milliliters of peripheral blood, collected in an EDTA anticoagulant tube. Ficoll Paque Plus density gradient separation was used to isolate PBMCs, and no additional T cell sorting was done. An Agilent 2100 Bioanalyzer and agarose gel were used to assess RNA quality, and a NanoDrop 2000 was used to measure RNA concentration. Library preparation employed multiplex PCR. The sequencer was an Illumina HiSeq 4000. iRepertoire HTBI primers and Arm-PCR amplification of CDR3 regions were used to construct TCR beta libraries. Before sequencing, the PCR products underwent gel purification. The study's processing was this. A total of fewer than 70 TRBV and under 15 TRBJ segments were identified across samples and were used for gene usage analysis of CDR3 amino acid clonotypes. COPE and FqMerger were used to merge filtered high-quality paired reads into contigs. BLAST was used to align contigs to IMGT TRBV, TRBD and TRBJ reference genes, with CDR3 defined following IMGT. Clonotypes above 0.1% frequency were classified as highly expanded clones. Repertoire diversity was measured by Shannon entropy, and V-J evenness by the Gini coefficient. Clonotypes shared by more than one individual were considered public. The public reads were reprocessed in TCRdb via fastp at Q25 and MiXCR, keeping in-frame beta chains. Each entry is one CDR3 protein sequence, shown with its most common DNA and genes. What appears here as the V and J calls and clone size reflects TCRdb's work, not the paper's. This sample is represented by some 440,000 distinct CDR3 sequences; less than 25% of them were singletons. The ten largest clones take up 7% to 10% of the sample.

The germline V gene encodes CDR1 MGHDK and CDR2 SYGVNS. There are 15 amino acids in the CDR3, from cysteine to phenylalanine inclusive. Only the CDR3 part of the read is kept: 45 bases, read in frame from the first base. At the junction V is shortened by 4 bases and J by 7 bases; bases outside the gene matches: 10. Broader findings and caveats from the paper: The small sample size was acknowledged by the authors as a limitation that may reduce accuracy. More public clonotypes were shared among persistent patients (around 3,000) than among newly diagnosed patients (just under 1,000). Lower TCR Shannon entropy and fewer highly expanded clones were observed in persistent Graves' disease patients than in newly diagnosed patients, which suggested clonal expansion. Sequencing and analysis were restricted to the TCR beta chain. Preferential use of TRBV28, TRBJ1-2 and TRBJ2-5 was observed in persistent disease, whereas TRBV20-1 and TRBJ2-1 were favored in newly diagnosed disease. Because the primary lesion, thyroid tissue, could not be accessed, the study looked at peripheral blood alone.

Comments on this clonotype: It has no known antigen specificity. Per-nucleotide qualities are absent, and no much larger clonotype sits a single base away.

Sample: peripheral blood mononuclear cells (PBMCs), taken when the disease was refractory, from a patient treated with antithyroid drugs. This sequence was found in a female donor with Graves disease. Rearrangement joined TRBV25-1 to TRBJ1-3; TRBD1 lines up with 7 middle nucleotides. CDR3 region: CASSAPGGPGNTIYF. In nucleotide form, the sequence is TGTGCCAGCAGTGCCCCAGGGGGGCCCGGGAACACCATATATTTT.